The present T cell receptor (beta chain) was sequenced within a study of chemoradiotherapy in HPV16-positive cancers (dated by TCRdb to 2022 to 2024). For the wider study: Using functional T-cell assays on cells from two HPV16-positive patients, the researchers defined candidate HPV-specific T-cell clones and common TCR motifs. The study set out to ask whether T-cell immunity against the HPV oncoproteins E6 and E7 changes over the course of chemoradiotherapy and whether that immunity affects survival. The candidate HPV-specific TCRs and motifs were subsequently tracked in TCR repertoires obtained from fewer than 95 patients with HPV-related cancers.

Because repertoires were sampled repeatedly during chemoradiotherapy, clonal expansion in the tumor microenvironment could be followed. The sample holds one count of this clone. No antigen is known for it. Base quality data are lacking; no much larger clone is found one base away. Summary of the overall study and its limitations: Expansion of candidate HPV-specific clones and E7-related TCR motifs was observed in the tumor microenvironment during treatment, whereas no such expansion was observed for non-HPV-specific T cells. Improved recurrence-free survival in HPV16-positive patients was associated with expansion of HPV-responsive T cells during chemoradiotherapy. The functional definition of HPV-specific T cells came from only a couple of HPV16-positive patients, and the survival association was reported for HPV16-positive patients.

Library method: the immunoSEQ multiplex PCR assay. TCRdb carries this immuneACCESS record with in-frame sequences only. Its versions omit some clonotypes, under half of them owing to an unresolved V gene in the studies checked, with the rest unexplained. Here the sample has about 15,000 clones; 60% to 80% occur a single time. The top ten hold roughly 8% of the sample. Source: tumor tissue, taken from a patient who underwent chemoradiotherapy. The clonotype was recovered from a human donor with HPV-associated anogenital cancer.

Here the CDR3 is given as CASSLENPSGGFENEQFF. The bases are TGTGCCAGCAGCTTAGAAAACCCTAGCGGGGGGTTTGAAAATGAGCAGTTCTTC. The sequence joins TRBV7-6 to TRBJ2-1, with 11 junctional bases fitting TRBD2. The germline V gene yields SGHVS for CDR1 and FNYEAQ for CDR2. The CDR3 sequence holds 18 residues, the cysteine and phenylalanine included. Only the CDR3 region is kept as DNA, spanning 54 bases read in frame from base 1. V is trimmed back by 1 base and J by 7 bases, and the junction contains 12 bases that no gene match accounts for.